One and the same sample provided the 29 T cell receptor beta chains below, sequenced in a study of cytomegalovirus exposure and HLA in healthy donors. The primer mix had 60 Vbeta and 13 Jbeta primers. Profiling relied on immunoSEQ multiplex PCR, and the TCRdb table lists in-frame clones only, not all of them. The sample consists of around 40,000 clones, about 85% of them appearing once. Sequencing was carried out using PBMCs. The receptors originated from a woman aged 40 to 50 in good health and CMV-seropositive.

CDR3 loop: CASSPRQGAGELFF. CDR3 DNA: TGTGCCAGCAGTCCCCGACAGGGTGCCGGGGAGCTGTTTTTT. V is TRBV6-5 and J is TRBJ2-2; 7 bases match TRBD1. This CDR3 is 14 amino acids long. Losses at the gene ends were 5 bases for V and 6 bases for J; bases not matched to a gene: 6. In germline, CDR1 is MNHEY, CDR2 SVGAGI.

The rearrangement links TRBV6-1 to TRBJ2-7, with a weak D call TRBD1 (6 bases). Trimming left V 7 bases short and J 6 bases short, with 19 bases between. The CDR3 covers 14 residues. CDR1 MNHNS and CDR2 SASEGT come from the germline V gene. CDR3 in amino acids: CASMKITGRGEQYF. CDR3 in DNA: TGTGCCAGCATGAAGATTACAGGGAGAGGCGAGCAGTACTTC.

The chain has TRBV28 and TRBJ2-1; tentative D call: TRBD1 (6 bases). CDR3 length equals 17 residues. In germline, CDR1 is MDHEN, CDR2 SYDVKM. Trimming pared 7 bases from V and 1 base from J, leaving 20 bases between. CDR3 in amino acids: CASIPPMSQGSYNEQFF. As DNA, the CDR3 is TGTGCCAGCATTCCTCCCATGTCACAGGGATCCTACAATGAGCAGTTCTTC.

The gene calls are TRBV5-1 and TRBJ1-6; the match to TRBD1 covers 7 bases. Germline V lookup: CDR1 SGHRS, CDR2 YFSETQ. V trimming: 0 bases; J trimming: 6 bases; junction bases outside the gene matches: 6. The CDR3 has 16 amino acids. Written as DNA, the CDR3 is TGCGCCAGCAGCTTGGGTCCGGACAGGATTAATTCACCCCTCCACTTT. The encoded protein is CASSLGPDRINSPLHF.

The chain couples TRBV28 to TRBJ2-3; D may be TRBD1 (5 bases). Germline CDR1 reads MDHEN; CDR2 reads SYDVKM. The CDR3 runs to 14 residues. Trimming stripped 8 bases from V and 3 bases from J, with 15 bases between. This chain's CDR3 is CASRPSPGTDTQYF. The CDR3 DNA sequence: TGTGCCAGCCGGCCGTCCCCAGGGACAGATACGCAGTATTTT. The complete variable domain, with remaining parts taken from reference TRBV28 and TRBJ2-3, reads DVKVTQSSRYLVKRTGEKVFLECVQDMDHENMFWYRQDPGLGLRLIYFSYDVKMKEKGDIPEGYSVSREKKERFSLILESASTNQTSMYLCASRPSPGTDTQYFGPGTRLTVL.

This clone has only one observation. This chain links TRBV15 with TRBJ1-5; 8 bases align to TRBD1. The junction had 10 bases not matched to a gene; V was cut back by 5 bases and J by 7 bases. Germline loops: CDR1 LNHNV, CDR2 YYDKDF (reference sequence). The CDR3 contains 15 residues. This CDR3 reads CATSSGGQVQQPQHF. The DNA of the CDR3 is TGTGCCACCAGCTCGGGGGGACAGGTTCAGCAGCCCCAGCATTTT.

The genes are TRBV7-2 and TRBJ2-7; possible D gene TRBD2, 6 bases. The V gene lost 1 base and the J gene lost 5 bases, with 15 bases spanning the gap. The germline CDR1 and CDR2 sequences are SGHTA and FQGNSA. This CDR3 has 15 residues. In DNA, the CDR3 is TGTGCCAGCAGCTTAGTGCGGGACTTATGGGACGAGCAGTACTTC. Translation: CASSLVRDLWDEQYF.

The chain uses TRBV19 and TRBJ2-1, with 9 nucleotides matching TRBD2. CDR1 LNHDA and CDR2 SQIVND come from the germline V gene (reference sequence). The V segment lost 5 bases and the J segment 9 bases; nucleotides outside the gene matches: 11. CDR3 length equals 15 residues. CDR3 protein: CASSLREGGSSEQFF. DNA for the CDR3: TGTGCCAGTAGTTTGCGGGAGGGAGGCTCTAGTGAGCAGTTCTTC.

V gene TRBV19 combines with J gene TRBJ1-4; no clear D gene. The CDR3 loop spans 13 amino acids. Trimming took 4 bases from V and 4 from J, leaving 7 bases between them. Germline V gene sequence: CDR1 LNHDA, CDR2 SQIVND (reference sequence). CDR3 nucleotide sequence: TGTGCCAGTAGTAGACAAGTTAATGAAAAACTGTTTTTT. This encodes CASSRQVNEKLFF.

CDR3 coding DNA: TGTGCCAGCAGCTTAGGAGGGCCCATAAGCAGGCGGGGTAACACCGGGGAGCTGTTTTTT. Translated, it gives CASSLGGPISRRGNTGELFF. V usage is TRBV13 and J usage is TRBJ2-2; D perhaps matches TRBD2 (6 bases). The germline V gene has CDR1 PRHDT and CDR2 FYEKMQ (reference sequence). This CDR3 comprises 20 residues. V lost 0 bases and J 2 bases, leaving 22 bases between the germline ends.

As DNA, the CDR3 is TGCAGCGTTAGGACAGGGGCGAACACCGGGGAGCTGTTTTTT. Amino acids: CSVRTGANTGELFF. This chain links TRBV29-1 with TRBJ2-2, with TRBD1 identical over 9 bases. The germline CDR1 and CDR2 sequences are SQVTM and ANQGSEA. The V gene end was trimmed by 5 bases and the J gene end by 0 bases; junction bases not matched to a gene: 1. This CDR3 has 14 residues.

The chain carries TRBV6-1 and TRBJ2-3; 7 bases line up with TRBD1. V lost 8 bases and J lost 0; bases outside the gene matches: 8. CDR1 and CDR2 (germline): MNHNS, SASEGT. This CDR3 is 15 amino acids long. The CDR3 reads CASANRGQSTDTQYF. In DNA, the CDR3 is TGTGCCAGCGCTAACAGGGGCCAGAGCACAGATACGCAGTATTTT.

This chain links TRBV11-2 with TRBJ2-7; 9 bases are a match to TRBD2. J gave up 3 bases and V 0 bases, and 0 bases lay outside the gene matches. Looked up from germline, CDR1 is SGHAT and CDR2 is FQNNGV. This CDR3 has 14 amino acids. The CDR3 nucleotides read TGTGCCAGCAGCTTAGAGACTAGCGGCTACGAGCAGTACTTC. Protein: CASSLETSGYEQYF.

This clone was found a few times. The V and J genes are TRBV6-1 and TRBJ1-2; no reliable D call. V gave up 1 base and J gave up 4 bases, with 10 bases separating them. The germline gives CDR1 MNHNS, CDR2 SASEGT. The CDR3 spans 14 residues. Written as DNA, the CDR3 is TGTGCCAGCAGTGAAGGCCCAGCGAGCTATGGCTACACCTTC. It is translated as CASSEGPASYGYTF.

The J gene is TRBJ2-7, the V gene TRBV7-2; D gene uncertain. Germline-derived CDR1 and CDR2 are SGHTA and FQGNSA. Trimming cost V 1 base and J 1 base, with 11 bases left between them. This CDR3 is 15 amino acids long. The DNA of the CDR3 is TGTGCCAGCAGCTTAGGTGCACTTGCGTCCTACGAGCAGTACTTC. Its protein product is CASSLGALASYEQYF.

DNA for the CDR3: TGTGCCAGCAGTTTAATGGGGGGGCCCCAGTACTTC. It encodes CASSLMGGPQYF. This chain connects TRBV28 to TRBJ2-5; TRBD2 might be the D (7 bases). Trimming took 2 bases from V and 9 from J, leaving 10 bases between them. CDR1 is MDHEN, CDR2 SYDVKM, per germline. This CDR3 has 12 residues.

This chain joins TRBV18 and TRBJ1-3, with 8 bases lining up with TRBD1. Trimming removed 5 bases from V and 2 bases from J; junction bases left unmatched: 5. Germline V gene data show CDR1 as KGHSH and CDR2 as LQKENI. This CDR3 spans 15 amino acids. The CDR3 loop is CASSADRGPGNTIYF. CDR3 DNA: TGTGCCAGCTCAGCCGACAGGGGACCTGGAAACACCATATATTTT. The full variable domain, rest sourced from reference TRBV18 and TRBJ1-3, is NAGVMQNPRHLVRRRGQEARLRCSPMKGHSHVYWYRQLPEEGLKFMVYLQKENIIDESGMPKERFSAEFPKEGPSILRIQQVVRGDSAAYFCASSADRGPGNTIYFGEGSWLTVV.

This sequence joins TRBV19 and TRBJ1-6, with 7 bases that match TRBD1. This CDR3 region has 15 residues. The V gene end was trimmed by 3 bases and the J gene end by 7 bases; junction bases not matched to a gene: 6. The V gene's germline CDR1 is LNHDA and CDR2 SQIVND (reference sequence). CDR3 in DNA: TGTGCCAGTAGTATCGACAGGGTGTTAAATTCACCCCTCCACTTT. Translated: CASSIDRVLNSPLHF.

With regard to this clone: Other DNA sequences in the same sample also yield this CDR3. The J gene is TRBJ1-3, the V gene TRBV18, with D possibly TRBD1 on 5 matching bases. Germline loops: CDR1 KGHSH, CDR2 LQKENI. Deletions cut 2 bases from V and 0 bases from J, with 5 bases between. The CDR3 sequence is 14 residues long. The CDR3 DNA reads TGTGCCAGCTCACCAGGACACTCTGGAAACACCATATATTTT. It codes for CASSPGHSGNTIYF.

The chain carries TRBV4-2 and TRBJ2-1, with D tentatively TRBD1 (5 bases). The CDR3 runs to 16 residues. CDR1 is LGHNA, CDR2 YNFKEQ, per germline. The V gene lost 0 bases and the J gene lost 2 bases, with 11 bases spanning the gap. CDR3 protein: CASSQEGAGTYNEQFF. In nucleotides, the CDR3 is TGTGCCAGCAGCCAAGAAGGGGCAGGGACCTACAATGAGCAGTTCTTC.

The gene calls are TRBV7-6 and TRBJ2-2; D is perhaps TRBD2 (5 bases). Looked up from germline, CDR1 is SGHVS and CDR2 is FNYEAQ. The CDR3 is made up of 15 amino acids. The ends were cut back, 0 bases at V and 4 bases at J, with 9 bases in the middle. CDR3 bases: TGTGCCAGCAGCTTAGCCGGGGTTGGCACCGGGGAGCTGTTTTTT. It codes for CASSLAGVGTGELFF. Full variable domain (rest looked up from reference TRBV7-6 and TRBJ2-2): GAGVSQSPRYKVTKRGQDVALRCDPISGHVSLYWYRQALGQGPEFLTYFNYEAQQDKSGLPNDRFSAERPEGSISTLTIQRTEQRDSAMYRCASSLAGVGTGELFFGEGSRLTVL.

J is TRBJ1-1 and V is TRBV14; 8 bases match TRBD1. With 4 bases clipped from V and 4 bases from J, the junction kept 5 bases outside the gene matches. Germline V gene sequence: CDR1 SGHDN, CDR2 FVKESK. There are 14 residues in the CDR3. The CDR3 reads CASSRVTGGTEAFF. CDR3 nucleotide sequence: TGTGCCAGCAGCCGAGTAACAGGGGGCACTGAAGCTTTCTTT.

The chain recombines TRBV19 with TRBJ1-5; D is possibly TRBD1 (6 bases). This CDR3 is 18 amino acids long. Germline V CDR1 and CDR2: LNHDA, SQIVND (reference sequence). Trimming stripped 3 bases from V and 4 bases from J, with 22 bases between. CDR3 protein: CASSILGDRSPDNQPQHF. CDR3 DNA: TGTGCCAGTAGTATTCTGGGAGACAGGTCCCCGGATAATCAGCCCCAGCATTTT.

The rearrangement joins TRBV7-9 to TRBJ2-2; unclear D gene. CDR1 SEHNR and CDR2 FQNEAQ come from the germline V gene (reference sequence). V was cut by 5 bases and J by 4 bases, with 17 bases left in between. This CDR3 contains 16 residues. The CDR3 reads CASSPLEIRLTGELFF. The CDR3 DNA follows: TGTGCCAGCAGCCCCCTAGAAATTCGCCTCACCGGGGAGCTGTTTTTT.

This clone was observed once. This chain connects TRBV5-1 to TRBJ2-7, with 9 bases matching TRBD1. The length of the CDR3 is 16 residues. Germline-derived CDR1 and CDR2 are SGHRS and YFSETQ. The ends lost 4 bases at V and 5 bases at J; junction bases unmatched: 13. CDR3 in amino acids: CASSGTGKGPLNEQYF. CDR3 in DNA: TGCGCCAGCAGCGGGACAGGGAAGGGACCGCTTAACGAGCAGTACTTC.

A single count supports this clone. This chain uses TRBV28 with TRBJ1-5; perhaps TRBD1 as D (6 bases). Deletions cut 6 bases from V and 0 bases from J, with 12 bases between. Germline CDR1 and CDR2: MDHEN and SYDVKM. The CDR3 spans 15 residues. The CDR3 region is CASRPMTGSNQPQHF. CDR3 nucleotide sequence: TGTGCCAGCAGACCTATGACAGGTAGCAATCAGCCCCAGCATTTT.

The chain recombines TRBV7-9 with TRBJ1-2, with 7 bases fitting TRBD1. The length of the CDR3 is 13 residues. V shed 5 bases and J 6 bases; nucleotides not matched to a gene: 6. Germline loops: CDR1 SEHNR, CDR2 FQNEAQ (reference sequence). CDR3 residues: CASSHTGEHGYTF. CDR3 DNA sequence: TGTGCCAGCAGCCACACAGGGGAGCATGGCTACACCTTC. The full variable domain, completed using reference TRBV7-9 and TRBJ1-2, is DTGVSQNPRHKITKRGQNVTFRCDPISEHNRLYWYRQTLGQGPEFLTYFQNEAQLEKSRLLSDRFSAERPKGSFSTLEIQRTEQGDSAMYLCASSHTGEHGYTFGSGTRLTVV.

This chain uses TRBV15 with TRBJ1-1; D is ambiguous. The CDR3 loop spans 12 amino acids. Trimming cost V 0 bases and J 8 bases, with 7 bases left between them. Germline assignment: CDR1 LNHNV and CDR2 YYDKDF (reference sequence). CDR3 protein: CATSRDLGEAFF. The CDR3 DNA follows: TGTGCCACCAGCAGAGATCTGGGCGAAGCTTTCTTT.

The gene calls are TRBV27 and TRBJ1-6; D possibly corresponds to TRBD1 (5 bases). Trimming removed 5 bases at V and 8 bases at J, with 16 bases between. This CDR3 is 15 amino acids long. The germline V gene has CDR1 MNHEY and CDR2 SMNVEV (reference sequence). The CDR3 here is CASSPQTGYDSPLHF. CDR3 in DNA: TGTGCCAGCAGTCCCCAAACAGGATACGATTCACCCCTCCACTTT.